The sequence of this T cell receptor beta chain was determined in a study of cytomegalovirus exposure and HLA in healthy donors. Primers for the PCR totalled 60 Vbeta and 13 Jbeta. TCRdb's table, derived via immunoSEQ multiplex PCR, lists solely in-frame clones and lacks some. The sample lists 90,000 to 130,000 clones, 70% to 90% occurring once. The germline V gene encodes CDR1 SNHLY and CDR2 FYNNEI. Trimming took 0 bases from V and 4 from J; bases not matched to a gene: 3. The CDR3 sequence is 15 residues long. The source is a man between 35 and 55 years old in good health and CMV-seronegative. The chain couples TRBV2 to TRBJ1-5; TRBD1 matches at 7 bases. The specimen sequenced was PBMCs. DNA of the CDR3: TGTGCCAGCAGTGAAGCGAGGACAGGTAATCAGCCCCAGCATTTT. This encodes CASSEARTGNQPQHF.